These T cell receptor beta chains were read from a single sample in a study of somatic mutations in cytotoxic T cells in rheumatoid arthritis. Sequencing was performed with immunoSEQ multiplex PCR; in TCRdb, only in-frame clones are kept and a portion is missing. Altogether 19,000 or so clones are present, roughly nine tenths being singletons, with the ten largest covering roughly 14%. Sequenced material: CD8+ T cells sorted from blood. The source of these receptors is a man aged 35-49 years in good health. CDR3s include the opening cysteine and the closing phenylalanine or tryptophan. The D gene is left open where the match is weak. Clone size is given for some rows only: seen once, a few or many times, or a class if the clone is expanded.

V: TRBV28; size: NA; D: NA; J: TRBJ1-2; DNA: TGTGCCAGCAGTTTCCATGGGCAGGGTCAACGCTACACCTTC; CDR3: CASSFHGQGQRYTF
V: TRBV9; size: NA; D: NA; J: TRBJ2-7; DNA: TGTGCCAGCAGCGTAGGGTGGGCAGCCTACGAGCAGTACTTC; CDR3: CASSVGWAAYEQYF
V: TRBV6-5; size: few; D: NA; J: TRBJ2-4; DNA: TGTGCCAGCAGTTACGCCGGGACGGGAAACATTCAGTACTTC; CDR3: CASSYAGTGNIQYF
V: TRBV27; size: NA; D: NA; J: TRBJ1-2; DNA: TGTGCCAGCAGTTTATCCCCCCACAGGGTCGACTATGGCTACACCTTC; CDR3: CASSLSPHRVDYGYTF
V: TRBV5-6; size: once; D: NA; J: TRBJ1-1; DNA: TGTGCCAGCAGCTGGACAATGAACACTGAAGCTTTCTTT; CDR3: CASSWTMNTEAFF
V: TRBV7-2; size: NA; D: NA; J: TRBJ2-3; DNA: TGTGCCAGCAGCCCCCCGGGACGTCAAGGTACGCAGTATTTT; CDR3: CASSPPGRQGTQYF
V: TRBV4-1; size: NA; D: TRBD1; J: TRBJ2-7; DNA: TGCGCCAGCAGCCAAGAGGGACAGGGCCTCTCCTACGAGCAGTACTTC; CDR3: CASSQEGQGLSYEQYF
V: TRBV10-1; size: NA; D: NA; J: TRBJ1-2; DNA: TGCGCTCCCCGGGGGACAACCTATGGCTACACCTTC; CDR3: CAPRGTTYGYTF
V: TRBV11-3; size: NA; D: NA; J: TRBJ2-7; DNA: TGTGCCAGCAGCCCAGGGGACCGCTGGAGGCACGAGCAGTACTTC; CDR3: CASSPGDRWRHEQYF
V: TRBV7-8; size: NA; D: NA; J: TRBJ2-7; DNA: TGTGCCAGCAGGGACCTGTACGAGCAGTACTTC; CDR3: CASRDLYEQYF
V: TRBV18; size: NA; D: NA; J: TRBJ2-7; DNA: TGTGCCAGCTCACCTGGAGGGGCCGAGCAGTACTTC; CDR3: CASSPGGAEQYF
V: TRBV5-6; size: NA; D: NA; J: TRBJ2-2; DNA: TGTGCCAGCGCTTGGGGGAACACCGGGGAGCTGTTTTTT; CDR3: CASAWGNTGELFF
V: TRBV6-5; size: NA; D: NA; J: TRBJ1-5; DNA: TGTGCCAGCAGTTCAGGGTGGAATCAGCCCCAGCATTTT; CDR3: CASSSGWNQPQHF
V: TRBV28; size: NA; D: NA; J: TRBJ2-1; DNA: TGTGCCAGCAGTTTAAAGGGCTACATAGACAATGAGCAGTTCTTC; CDR3: CASSLKGYIDNEQFF
V: TRBV7-9; size: few; D: TRBD1; J: TRBJ1-4; DNA: TGTGCCAGCAGCGACCGGGACAGGGATGAAAAACTGTTTTTT; CDR3: CASSDRDRDEKLFF
V: TRBV28; size: once; D: TRBD1; J: TRBJ2-7; DNA: TGTGCCAGCAGTTTAGTAACCGGGACAGGTGCGTTAGAGCAGTACTTC; CDR3: CASSLVTGTGALEQYF
V: TRBV4-1; size: NA; D: NA; J: TRBJ1-3; DNA: TGCGCCAGCAGCCAAGGGCAGGGGAAAAACTCTGGAAACACCATATATTTT; CDR3: CASSQGQGKNSGNTIYF
V: TRBV9; size: NA; D: TRBD1; J: TRBJ1-1; DNA: TGTGCCAGCAGCGTAGAATCGTTGGACAGGGGACTAGGGACTGAAGCTTTCTTT; CDR3: CASSVESLDRGLGTEAFF
V: TRBV30; size: NA; D: NA; J: TRBJ1-5; DNA: TGTGCCTGGAGCGGGGCTCCTGGGCATCAGCCCCAGCATTTT; CDR3: CAWSGAPGHQPQHF
V: TRBV15; size: few; D: TRBD2; J: TRBJ2-7; DNA: TGTGCCACCAGCAAACCAGGGACTACGGCGGGTTTTCACGAGCAGTACTTC; CDR3: CATSKPGTTAGFHEQYF
V: TRBV7-9; size: NA; D: NA; J: TRBJ2-7; DNA: TGTGCCAGCAGCACGAGGGGGGACAGCCATGGGGTCTACGAGCAGTACTTC; CDR3: CASSTRGDSHGVYEQYF
V: TRBV27; size: NA; D: TRBD2; J: TRBJ2-1; DNA: TGTGCCAGCAGTTTGCGGGAGACGGTCAATGAGCAGTTCTTC; CDR3: CASSLRETVNEQFF
V: TRBV4-3; size: NA; D: NA; J: TRBJ2-2; DNA: TGCGCCAGCAGCCAAAGGGTTTCGAGCACCGGGGAGCTGTTTTTT; CDR3: CASSQRVSSTGELFF
V: TRBV21-1; size: NA; D: NA; J: TRBJ2-7; DNA: TGTGCCAGCAGCACCCGACCGACGGGCAGGGGCGAGCAGTACTTC; CDR3: CASSTRPTGRGEQYF
V: TRBV28; size: NA; D: TRBD1; J: TRBJ1-3; DNA: TGTGCCAGCAGTTTCCTAGGACAGGGAACAGGAAACACCATATATTTT; CDR3: CASSFLGQGTGNTIYF
V: TRBV6-5; size: NA; D: NA; J: TRBJ1-1; DNA: TGTGCCAGCAGTTACCTCGGTCCCTTGAACACTGAAGCTTTCTTT; CDR3: CASSYLGPLNTEAFF
V: TRBV4-1; size: NA; D: NA; J: TRBJ2-7; DNA: TGCGCCAGCAGCCATAGCTCCTACGAGCAGTACTTC; CDR3: CASSHSSYEQYF
V: TRBV28; size: NA; D: NA; J: TRBJ1-3; DNA: TGTGCCAGCAGTTTTGTGGGGTCTGGAAACACCATATATTTT; CDR3: CASSFVGSGNTIYF
V: TRBV27; size: NA; D: NA; J: TRBJ1-1; DNA: TGTGCCAGCAGTTTATCCCCCGATCTCAGGTACACTGAAGCTTTCTTT; CDR3: CASSLSPDLRYTEAFF
V: TRBV19; size: NA; D: NA; J: TRBJ1-5; DNA: TGTGCCAGTAGTTTGGCGAACAATCAGCCCCAGCATTTT; CDR3: CASSLANNQPQHF
V: TRBV9; size: NA; D: NA; J: TRBJ2-5; DNA: TGTGCCAGCAGCGTTAACAGTCAAGAGACCCAGTACTTC; CDR3: CASSVNSQETQYF
V: TRBV27; size: NA; D: TRBD1; J: TRBJ2-6; DNA: TGTGCCAGCAGTTTATCGCCGACAGGGGGCTGGATCTCTGGGGCCAACGTCCTGACTTTC; CDR3: CASSLSPTGGWISGANVLTF
V: TRBV4-2; size: NA; D: NA; J: TRBJ2-1; DNA: TGTGCCAGCAGCCAAGAGTCGGTCGACAATGAGCAGTTCTTC; CDR3: CASSQESVDNEQFF
V: TRBV27; size: NA; D: NA; J: TRBJ1-5; DNA: TGTGCCAGCAGTCCACAGGGAATTCGGAGCAATCAGCCCCAGCATTTT; CDR3: CASSPQGIRSNQPQHF
V: TRBV4-1; size: NA; D: NA; J: TRBJ2-7; DNA: TGCGCCAGCAGCCGGGGCAGCGACGTTGTCCACGAGCAGTACTTC; CDR3: CASSRGSDVVHEQYF
V: TRBV10-1; size: NA; D: NA; J: TRBJ1-2; DNA: TGCGCCAGCAGTGACAGCGCCAACTATGGCTACACCTTC; CDR3: CASSDSANYGYTF
V: TRBV30; size: NA; D: TRBD2; J: TRBJ2-2; DNA: TGTGCCTGGAGTGTTACGGAACTAGCGGGCCCCGGGGAGCTGTTTTTT; CDR3: CAWSVTELAGPGELFF
V: TRBV7-6; size: NA; D: TRBD1; J: TRBJ2-7; DNA: TGTGCCAGCAGCCCGACAGGGCCAGGCTACCTGAGGGACGAGCAGTACTTC; CDR3: CASSPTGPGYLRDEQYF